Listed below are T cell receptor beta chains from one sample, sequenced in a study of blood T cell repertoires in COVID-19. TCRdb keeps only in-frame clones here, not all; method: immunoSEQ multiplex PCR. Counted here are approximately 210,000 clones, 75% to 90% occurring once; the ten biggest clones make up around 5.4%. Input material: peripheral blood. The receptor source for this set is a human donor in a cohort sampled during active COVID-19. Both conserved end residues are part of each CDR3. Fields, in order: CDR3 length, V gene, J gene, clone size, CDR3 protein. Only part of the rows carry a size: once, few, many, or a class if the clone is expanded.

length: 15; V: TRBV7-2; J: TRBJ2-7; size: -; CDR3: CASSYSQREWYEQYF
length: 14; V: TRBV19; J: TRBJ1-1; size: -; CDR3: CASSVWQGLTEAFF
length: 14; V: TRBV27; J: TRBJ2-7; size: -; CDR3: CASSQSSTSPEQYF
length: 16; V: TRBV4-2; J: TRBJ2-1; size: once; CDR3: CASSHTGTGEYNEQFF
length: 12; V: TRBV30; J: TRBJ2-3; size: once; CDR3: CAWSRDSDTQYF
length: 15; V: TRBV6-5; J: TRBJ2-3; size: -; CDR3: CASSYSSSGTDTQYF
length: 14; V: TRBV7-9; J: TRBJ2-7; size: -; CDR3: CASLGSGGPYEQYF
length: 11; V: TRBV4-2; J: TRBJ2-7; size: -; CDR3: CASSQRLEQYF
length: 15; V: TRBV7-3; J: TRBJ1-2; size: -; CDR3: CASSLDPGSGYGYTF
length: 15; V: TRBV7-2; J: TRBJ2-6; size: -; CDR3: CASGRGSSGANVLTF
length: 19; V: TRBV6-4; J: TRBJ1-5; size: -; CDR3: CAGYPTGDRAPLSNQPQHF
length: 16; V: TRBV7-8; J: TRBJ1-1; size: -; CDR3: CASSLPIGQLNTEAFF
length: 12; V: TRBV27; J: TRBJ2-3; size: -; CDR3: CASSLPGDTQYF
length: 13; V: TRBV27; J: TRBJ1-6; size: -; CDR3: CASRSSYNSPLHF
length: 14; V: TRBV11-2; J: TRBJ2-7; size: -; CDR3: CASSSHTGSYEQYF
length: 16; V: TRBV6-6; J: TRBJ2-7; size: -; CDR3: CASSRTGALRVYEQYF